This T cell receptor (beta chain) was found in a study of T cells in Graves' hyperthyroidism and ophthalmopathy. The CDR3 has 16 residues. V was shortened by 4 bases and J by 3 bases, with 18 bases between the two germline ends. Germline CDR1 SEHNR, CDR2 FQNEAQ (reference sequence). Whole-study findings and limits: Ophthalmopathy was predicted by the model a median of roughly 6 months ahead of onset. Most clonotypes expanded in thyroid above 0.001 were likewise present in blood.

For ophthalmopathy patients, the Clinical Activity Score was at least 3 and the NOSPECS grade at least 4; duration was under 3 months. Uncontrolled infection, other autoimmune disease, pregnancy and lactation each barred patients from inclusion. This clonotype occurred many times. Its antigen is unidentified. Researchers took RNA transcripts and amplified the TCR beta CDR3 regions from them. First-round RT-PCR of the TCR CDR3 relied on the HTBI primer set. From the multiplex PCR reads, TCRdb called clonotypes with MiXCR, one entry per CDR3 protein. The table records about 530,000 distinct CDR3 sequences, more than 15% of them present only once.

The clonotype originates from a woman aged 18 to 35 with Graves' ophthalmopathy. The chain uses TRBV7-9 and TRBJ1-2, with a weak D call TRBD1 (6 bases). Sequencing used blood. In DNA form, the CDR3 reads TGTGCCAGCAGCTCAACACAGACAGGCGTTGACTATGGCTACACCTTC. It yields the protein CASSSTQTGVDYGYTF.